In its sample, the clone carrying this T cell receptor beta chain was seen a few times. Antigen specificity is unknown. This specimen comes from a study of beta chain features in type 1 diabetes. Of the isolated RNA, all was reverse transcribed, and so the sequenced material was expressed TCRB transcripts. The protocol was immunoSEQ multiplex PCR, while the TCRdb copy is restricted to in-frame clones and leaves out a portion. Altogether approximately 300,000 clones are present, approximately 10% being singletons, with the ten largest covering roughly 0.014%. Study findings and constraints: When Type 1 diabetes patients were examined, their TCRB CDR3s proved moderately but significantly shorter in all four CD4+ subsets. Insertions were fewer and deletions more numerous at VDJ junctions in type 1 diabetes patients.

The TCR comes from a woman younger than 45 in good health. The sequenced sample was naive CD4+ T cells from blood.

CDR3 sequence reads: CAWSVRRDFSNEQFF. In nucleotides, the CDR3 is TGTGCCTGGAGTGTACGAAGGGACTTTTCCAATGAGCAGTTCTTC. The gene calls are TRBV30 and TRBJ2-1; weak D call: TRBD2 (6 bases). CDR1 and CDR2 (germline): GTSNPN, SVGIG (reference sequence). The CDR3 runs 15 residues. The V end lost 0 bases, the J end lost 6 bases, and 15 bases lay between the germline ends.